The sequence of this TCR beta chain was determined in a study of cytomegalovirus exposure and HLA in healthy donors. It was with 60 Vbeta and 13 Jbeta primers that the PCR ran. Profiled with immunoSEQ multiplex PCR; TCRdb holds only in-frame clones, not every one. Here the sample table reports 150,000 to 200,000 clones. The TCR was taken from a man aged 30-40 years in good health and CMV-seronegative. Material: PBMCs.

The CDR3 spells CASSPMIAGSQETQYF. The CDR3 nucleotides are TGTGCCAGCTCACCAATGATAGCGGGGAGCCAAGAGACCCAGTACTTC. The rearrangement uses TRBV18 and TRBJ2-5; 8 bases align to TRBD2. J was trimmed by 1 base and V by 2 bases; bases with no gene match: 6. Germline V CDR1 and CDR2: KGHSH, LQKENI. The CDR3 consists of 16 residues.